The T cell receptor (beta chain) under discussion was sequenced for a study of Tregs in tolerant kidney transplant recipients. General observations from the study: No direct test of biological reproducibility was done here. Expanding Tregs on activated donor B cells appeared to best identify donor-specific TCRbeta clones. The small number of patients limits these findings pending further validation.

The CDR3 is made up of 13 amino acids. V trimming: 5 bases; J trimming: 3 bases; junction bases outside the gene matches: 2. Germline CDR1 SGHTA, CDR2 FQGTGA. Unstimulated regulatory T cells (CD4+CD25+CD127-), CD4+CD25- non-regulatory cells, CD4 and CD8 cells were FACS-sorted from thawed PBMCs. On this clone itself: The target antigen is unknown. Other DNA sequences in the sample encode the same CDR3.

Data came from immunoSEQ multiplex PCR; TCRdb stores just in-frame clones and leaves some out. The table records more than 60,000 clones, under 98% of them present only once. The clonotype comes from a human donor who received a combined kidney and bone marrow transplant. The chain recombines TRBV7-3 with TRBJ1-1; 8 bases line up with TRBD1. Sequenced material: CD4+ T cells from blood, taken before the transplant. The CDR3: CASSPDRDTEAFF. DNA for the CDR3: TGTGCCAGCAGCCCGGACAGGGACACTGAAGCTTTCTTT.